A single sample is the source of the 4 T cell receptor beta chains below, sequenced in a study of CD4 and CD8 cells across lung adenocarcinoma regions. TCRdb reprocessed the PCR reads with MiXCR, giving one entry per CDR3 protein. The sample contains around 16,000 distinct CDR3 sequences, over 50% of which appear only once. Sequencing was performed on CD8+ T cells from the center of a lung tumor. These receptors were taken from a female donor with lung adenocarcinoma. The CD4 and CD8 labels of this study may be unreliable.

This sequence joins TRBV27 and TRBJ2-6; D ambiguous. Germline V gene data show CDR1 as MNHEY and CDR2 as SMNVEV (reference sequence). The CDR3 length is 17 residues. Deletions cut 2 bases from V and 1 base from J, with 12 bases between. CDR3 DNA: TGTGCCAGCAGTTTAAATAGGGATCGGTCTGGGGCCAACGTCCTGACTTTC. Translated: CASSLNRDRSGANVLTF.

This clonotype has a count of ten or more. The rearrangement uses TRBV30 and TRBJ2-3; the D is unclear. The V end lost 2 bases, the J end lost 0 bases, and 3 bases lay between the germline ends. Looked up from germline, CDR1 is GTSNPN and CDR2 is SVGIG (reference sequence). This CDR3 is 12 amino acids long. This CDR3 reads CAWSSSTDTQYF. In DNA, the CDR3 is TGTGCCTGGAGTAGTAGCACAGATACGCAGTATTTT.

This clonotype has at least ten counts. This chain links TRBV10-1 with TRBJ1-2; D may be TRBD1 (6 bases). Germline-derived CDR1 and CDR2 are WNHNN and SYGVQD (reference sequence). Trimming took 6 bases from V and 4 from J, leaving 12 bases between them. The CDR3 runs to 13 residues. CDR3 amino acids: CASSEGGAYGYTF. CDR3 sequence (DNA): TGCGCCAGCAGCGAGGGGGGGGCCTATGGCTACACCTTC.

The genes are TRBV5-1 and TRBJ2-2, with 7 bases that match TRBD1. The CDR3 covers 15 residues. Germline assignment: CDR1 SGHRS and CDR2 YFSETQ. V lost 3 bases, J lost 5 bases, and 7 bases stayed unmatched. CDR3 loop: CASSSSTGLTGELFF. The CDR3, as DNA: TGCGCCAGCAGCTCCTCGACAGGGTTGACCGGGGAGCTGTTTTTT.